This entry is about one TCR beta chain. Its antigen is unidentified. The length of the CDR3 is 13 residues. V was shortened by 6 bases and J by 11 bases, with 19 bases between the two germline ends. Germline assignment: CDR1 MNHEY and CDR2 SMNVEV (reference sequence). The sample comes from a study of cytomegalovirus exposure and HLA in healthy donors. Measured with immunoSEQ multiplex PCR; TCRdb has only the in-frame clones, and not every one. The sample lists 200,000 to 250,000 clones, 75% to 90% occurring once. Study results and caveats: TCR beta chains numbering more than 150 were designated cytomegalovirus-associated.

The chain employs TRBV27 and TRBJ1-1; D might be TRBD1 (6 bases). This clonotype was obtained from a woman in her 30s in good health and CMV-seropositive. The sample taken for sequencing was PBMCs. The CDR3 sequence: CASRALGGLNAFF. The CDR3 DNA follows: TGTGCCAGCAGGGCCCTAGGGGGGCTGAACGCTTTCTTT.